This T cell receptor (beta chain) was captured in a study of shared clonotypes between healthy human individuals. Findings and caveats of the study: A generally larger estimated richness was seen in naive subsets than in memory subsets. Only blood was sampled, and tissue TCR repertoires likely differ from blood ones.

A note on this clone: Its antigen remains unknown.

How the authors handled the data: With immunoSEQ giving junction-only sequences and no quality scores, filtering differed. Some clones are missing from TCRdb's copy, which holds only in-frame ones; the method was immunoSEQ multiplex PCR. That table gives V, J and clone size, and the DNA gave D and trimming. The sample lists around 1.6 million clones; 98% were seen once. The CDR3 length is 17 residues. V was pared by 4 bases and J by 6 bases, with 12 bases of the junction left unmatched. Germline CDR1 reads SGHDT; CDR2 reads YYEEEE. The clonotype comes from a man aged 30-40 years in good health. The gene calls are TRBV5-6 and TRBJ2-2; 10 bases agree with TRBD2. The sample was naive CD4+ T cells sorted from blood. The subset: CD45RA+ positively selected. CDR3 sequence reads: CASSPGLARIGSGELFF. In DNA, the CDR3 is TGTGCCAGCAGCCCGGGACTAGCGAGAATAGGCTCCGGGGAGCTGTTTTTT.